Following are 9 T cell receptor beta chains from one sample sequenced in a study of T cells after yellow fever vaccination. Via MiXCR, TCRdb re-called the 5' RACE reads, giving one row per CDR3 protein. The table shows over 120,000 distinct CDR3 sequences, with around 6.3% occurring only once. The starting material was CD4+ T cells sorted from PBMCs, obtained 10 days after the yellow fever booster vaccination. Every receptor here comes from a man aged 30 to 45 who received the YFV17D yellow fever vaccine.

In its sample, this clonotype was seen many times. The CDR3 region has the DNA TGCAGTGCTAGCCGGGACAGATATGAAAAACTGTTTTTT. Amino acid sequence: CSASRDRYEKLFF. The rearrangement joins TRBV20-1 to TRBJ1-4, with 7 bases lining up with TRBD1. CDR3 length equals 13 residues. Trimming took 3 bases from V and 6 from J; bases not matched to a gene: 4. Germline CDR1 reads DFQATT; CDR2 reads SNEGSKA (reference sequence).

In this sample, this clonotype turned up many times. The V call is TRBV12-3 or TRBV12-4, the J call TRBJ2-1; 7 bases map to TRBD2. With 5 bases clipped from V and 0 bases from J, the junction kept 7 bases outside the gene matches. The CDR3 length is 16 residues. The CDR3 loop reads CASSGGGLYSYNEQFF. In DNA, the CDR3 is TGTGCCAGCAGTGGGGGGGGACTATACTCCTACAATGAGCAGTTCTTC.

This clonotype has only a few counts. This chain uses TRBV3-1 with TRBJ2-7; TRBD2 matches 7 bases. The CDR3 totals 15 residues. The V and J ends lost 4 bases and 0 bases, in that order; junction bases with no gene match: 6. Germline assignment: CDR1 LGHDT and CDR2 YNNKEL (reference sequence). This chain's CDR3 is CASSPSGYSSYEQYF. As DNA, the CDR3 is TGTGCCAGCAGCCCTAGCGGCTATAGCTCCTACGAGCAGTACTTC.

Ten or more counts support this clonotype. The chain has TRBV20-1 and TRBJ2-1, with 12 bases fitting TRBD2. The trim removed 1 base at V and 10 bases at J, leaving 5 bases unmatched. This CDR3 is built from 14 residues. Germline V gives CDR1 DFQATT, CDR2 SNEGSKA (reference sequence). CDR3 sequence: CSARAASGRVEQFF. For the CDR3, the DNA is TGCAGTGCTAGAGCAGCTAGCGGGAGGGTAGAGCAGTTCTTC.

The chain employs TRBV7-2 and TRBJ1-4; possibly TRBD1 for D (6 bases). The V end lost 9 bases, the J end lost 6 bases, and 11 bases lay between the germline ends. CDR3 length equals 12 residues. Germline lookup yields CDR1 SGHTA and CDR2 FQGNSA. CDR3 nucleotides: TGTGCCAGTACAGGGCGGGATGAAAAACTGTTTTTT. Encoded protein: CASTGRDEKLFF.

This clonotype came up many times. The rearrangement links TRBV6-5 to TRBJ2-1, with unresolved D. The length of the CDR3 is 14 residues. Germline CDR1 and CDR2: MNHEY and SVGAGI. Trimming took off 2 bases at V and 4 bases at J, with 9 bases between the two ends. The CDR3 protein is CASSYDVRYNEQFF. The CDR3 bases are TGTGCCAGCAGTTACGATGTCAGATACAATGAGCAGTTCTTC.

There are many counts of this clonotype. The chain employs TRBV18 and TRBJ2-3, with 8 bases identical to TRBD2. Germline V gene sequence: CDR1 KGHSH, CDR2 LQKENI. V was clipped by 3 bases and J by 0 bases; unmatched bases: 5. The CDR3 is 16 amino acids. The CDR3 reads CASSPPSGHSTDTQYF. The CDR3 DNA follows: TGTGCCAGCTCACCTCCTAGCGGGCATAGCACAGATACGCAGTATTTT. Using reference TRBV18 and TRBJ2-3 for the parts outside the CDR3, the full variable domain is NAGVMQNPRHLVRRRGQEARLRCSPMKGHSHVYWYRQLPEEGLKFMVYLQKENIIDESGMPKERFSAEFPKEGPSILRIQQVVRGDSAAYFCASSPPSGHSTDTQYFGPGTRLTVL.

There are many counts of this clonotype. The rearrangement joins TRBV20-1 to TRBJ2-7; D is uncertain. Germline V gene sequence: CDR1 DFQATT, CDR2 SNEGSKA (reference sequence). V was trimmed by 2 bases and J by 3 bases, leaving 5 bases between them. This CDR3 is built from 11 residues. Written as DNA, the CDR3 is TGCAGTGCTAGACGCAACTACGAGCAGTACTTC. Its translation is CSARRNYEQYF.

This clonotype was seen many times. The chain links TRBV5-6 to TRBJ2-3, with 7 bases identical to TRBD1. Germline CDR1 and CDR2: SGHDT and YYEEEE. The CDR3 totals 15 residues. V gave up 3 bases and J gave up 1 base; unmatched junction bases: 5. The CDR3 region is CASSSNGQGTDTQYF. DNA for the CDR3: TGTGCCAGCAGCTCGAATGGACAGGGCACAGATACGCAGTATTTT.